Below, one T cell receptor beta chain is given with its context. The antigen is undetermined. Using its own MiXCR run on the reads, TCRdb lists one record per CDR3 protein. The table has over 100,000 distinct CDR3 sequences, under 30% seen once. This sample was included in a study of T cell repertoires in cytomegalovirus infection. At the level of the study: TCR beta signatures that were public indicated CMV infection and matching HLA type.

This CDR3 is 16 amino acids long. Germline V gene data show CDR1 as DFQATT and CDR2 as SNEGSKA (reference sequence). V lost 6 bases to trimming and J lost 5 bases; unmatched junction nucleotides: 16. The source material was CD8+ T cells from cultured PBMCs, sampled from culture after CMV antigen stimulation. The rearrangement links TRBV20-1 to TRBJ2-3, with TRBD2 matching over 8 bases. This clonotype was obtained from a human donor in good health (CMV status not recorded). Some clones in this sample may be carry-over from other donors' samples. This CDR3 is CSAPGQRGGSGDTQYF. The DNA of the CDR3 is TGCAGTGCACCCGGCCAACGGGGGGGCTCCGGAGATACGCAGTATTTT.